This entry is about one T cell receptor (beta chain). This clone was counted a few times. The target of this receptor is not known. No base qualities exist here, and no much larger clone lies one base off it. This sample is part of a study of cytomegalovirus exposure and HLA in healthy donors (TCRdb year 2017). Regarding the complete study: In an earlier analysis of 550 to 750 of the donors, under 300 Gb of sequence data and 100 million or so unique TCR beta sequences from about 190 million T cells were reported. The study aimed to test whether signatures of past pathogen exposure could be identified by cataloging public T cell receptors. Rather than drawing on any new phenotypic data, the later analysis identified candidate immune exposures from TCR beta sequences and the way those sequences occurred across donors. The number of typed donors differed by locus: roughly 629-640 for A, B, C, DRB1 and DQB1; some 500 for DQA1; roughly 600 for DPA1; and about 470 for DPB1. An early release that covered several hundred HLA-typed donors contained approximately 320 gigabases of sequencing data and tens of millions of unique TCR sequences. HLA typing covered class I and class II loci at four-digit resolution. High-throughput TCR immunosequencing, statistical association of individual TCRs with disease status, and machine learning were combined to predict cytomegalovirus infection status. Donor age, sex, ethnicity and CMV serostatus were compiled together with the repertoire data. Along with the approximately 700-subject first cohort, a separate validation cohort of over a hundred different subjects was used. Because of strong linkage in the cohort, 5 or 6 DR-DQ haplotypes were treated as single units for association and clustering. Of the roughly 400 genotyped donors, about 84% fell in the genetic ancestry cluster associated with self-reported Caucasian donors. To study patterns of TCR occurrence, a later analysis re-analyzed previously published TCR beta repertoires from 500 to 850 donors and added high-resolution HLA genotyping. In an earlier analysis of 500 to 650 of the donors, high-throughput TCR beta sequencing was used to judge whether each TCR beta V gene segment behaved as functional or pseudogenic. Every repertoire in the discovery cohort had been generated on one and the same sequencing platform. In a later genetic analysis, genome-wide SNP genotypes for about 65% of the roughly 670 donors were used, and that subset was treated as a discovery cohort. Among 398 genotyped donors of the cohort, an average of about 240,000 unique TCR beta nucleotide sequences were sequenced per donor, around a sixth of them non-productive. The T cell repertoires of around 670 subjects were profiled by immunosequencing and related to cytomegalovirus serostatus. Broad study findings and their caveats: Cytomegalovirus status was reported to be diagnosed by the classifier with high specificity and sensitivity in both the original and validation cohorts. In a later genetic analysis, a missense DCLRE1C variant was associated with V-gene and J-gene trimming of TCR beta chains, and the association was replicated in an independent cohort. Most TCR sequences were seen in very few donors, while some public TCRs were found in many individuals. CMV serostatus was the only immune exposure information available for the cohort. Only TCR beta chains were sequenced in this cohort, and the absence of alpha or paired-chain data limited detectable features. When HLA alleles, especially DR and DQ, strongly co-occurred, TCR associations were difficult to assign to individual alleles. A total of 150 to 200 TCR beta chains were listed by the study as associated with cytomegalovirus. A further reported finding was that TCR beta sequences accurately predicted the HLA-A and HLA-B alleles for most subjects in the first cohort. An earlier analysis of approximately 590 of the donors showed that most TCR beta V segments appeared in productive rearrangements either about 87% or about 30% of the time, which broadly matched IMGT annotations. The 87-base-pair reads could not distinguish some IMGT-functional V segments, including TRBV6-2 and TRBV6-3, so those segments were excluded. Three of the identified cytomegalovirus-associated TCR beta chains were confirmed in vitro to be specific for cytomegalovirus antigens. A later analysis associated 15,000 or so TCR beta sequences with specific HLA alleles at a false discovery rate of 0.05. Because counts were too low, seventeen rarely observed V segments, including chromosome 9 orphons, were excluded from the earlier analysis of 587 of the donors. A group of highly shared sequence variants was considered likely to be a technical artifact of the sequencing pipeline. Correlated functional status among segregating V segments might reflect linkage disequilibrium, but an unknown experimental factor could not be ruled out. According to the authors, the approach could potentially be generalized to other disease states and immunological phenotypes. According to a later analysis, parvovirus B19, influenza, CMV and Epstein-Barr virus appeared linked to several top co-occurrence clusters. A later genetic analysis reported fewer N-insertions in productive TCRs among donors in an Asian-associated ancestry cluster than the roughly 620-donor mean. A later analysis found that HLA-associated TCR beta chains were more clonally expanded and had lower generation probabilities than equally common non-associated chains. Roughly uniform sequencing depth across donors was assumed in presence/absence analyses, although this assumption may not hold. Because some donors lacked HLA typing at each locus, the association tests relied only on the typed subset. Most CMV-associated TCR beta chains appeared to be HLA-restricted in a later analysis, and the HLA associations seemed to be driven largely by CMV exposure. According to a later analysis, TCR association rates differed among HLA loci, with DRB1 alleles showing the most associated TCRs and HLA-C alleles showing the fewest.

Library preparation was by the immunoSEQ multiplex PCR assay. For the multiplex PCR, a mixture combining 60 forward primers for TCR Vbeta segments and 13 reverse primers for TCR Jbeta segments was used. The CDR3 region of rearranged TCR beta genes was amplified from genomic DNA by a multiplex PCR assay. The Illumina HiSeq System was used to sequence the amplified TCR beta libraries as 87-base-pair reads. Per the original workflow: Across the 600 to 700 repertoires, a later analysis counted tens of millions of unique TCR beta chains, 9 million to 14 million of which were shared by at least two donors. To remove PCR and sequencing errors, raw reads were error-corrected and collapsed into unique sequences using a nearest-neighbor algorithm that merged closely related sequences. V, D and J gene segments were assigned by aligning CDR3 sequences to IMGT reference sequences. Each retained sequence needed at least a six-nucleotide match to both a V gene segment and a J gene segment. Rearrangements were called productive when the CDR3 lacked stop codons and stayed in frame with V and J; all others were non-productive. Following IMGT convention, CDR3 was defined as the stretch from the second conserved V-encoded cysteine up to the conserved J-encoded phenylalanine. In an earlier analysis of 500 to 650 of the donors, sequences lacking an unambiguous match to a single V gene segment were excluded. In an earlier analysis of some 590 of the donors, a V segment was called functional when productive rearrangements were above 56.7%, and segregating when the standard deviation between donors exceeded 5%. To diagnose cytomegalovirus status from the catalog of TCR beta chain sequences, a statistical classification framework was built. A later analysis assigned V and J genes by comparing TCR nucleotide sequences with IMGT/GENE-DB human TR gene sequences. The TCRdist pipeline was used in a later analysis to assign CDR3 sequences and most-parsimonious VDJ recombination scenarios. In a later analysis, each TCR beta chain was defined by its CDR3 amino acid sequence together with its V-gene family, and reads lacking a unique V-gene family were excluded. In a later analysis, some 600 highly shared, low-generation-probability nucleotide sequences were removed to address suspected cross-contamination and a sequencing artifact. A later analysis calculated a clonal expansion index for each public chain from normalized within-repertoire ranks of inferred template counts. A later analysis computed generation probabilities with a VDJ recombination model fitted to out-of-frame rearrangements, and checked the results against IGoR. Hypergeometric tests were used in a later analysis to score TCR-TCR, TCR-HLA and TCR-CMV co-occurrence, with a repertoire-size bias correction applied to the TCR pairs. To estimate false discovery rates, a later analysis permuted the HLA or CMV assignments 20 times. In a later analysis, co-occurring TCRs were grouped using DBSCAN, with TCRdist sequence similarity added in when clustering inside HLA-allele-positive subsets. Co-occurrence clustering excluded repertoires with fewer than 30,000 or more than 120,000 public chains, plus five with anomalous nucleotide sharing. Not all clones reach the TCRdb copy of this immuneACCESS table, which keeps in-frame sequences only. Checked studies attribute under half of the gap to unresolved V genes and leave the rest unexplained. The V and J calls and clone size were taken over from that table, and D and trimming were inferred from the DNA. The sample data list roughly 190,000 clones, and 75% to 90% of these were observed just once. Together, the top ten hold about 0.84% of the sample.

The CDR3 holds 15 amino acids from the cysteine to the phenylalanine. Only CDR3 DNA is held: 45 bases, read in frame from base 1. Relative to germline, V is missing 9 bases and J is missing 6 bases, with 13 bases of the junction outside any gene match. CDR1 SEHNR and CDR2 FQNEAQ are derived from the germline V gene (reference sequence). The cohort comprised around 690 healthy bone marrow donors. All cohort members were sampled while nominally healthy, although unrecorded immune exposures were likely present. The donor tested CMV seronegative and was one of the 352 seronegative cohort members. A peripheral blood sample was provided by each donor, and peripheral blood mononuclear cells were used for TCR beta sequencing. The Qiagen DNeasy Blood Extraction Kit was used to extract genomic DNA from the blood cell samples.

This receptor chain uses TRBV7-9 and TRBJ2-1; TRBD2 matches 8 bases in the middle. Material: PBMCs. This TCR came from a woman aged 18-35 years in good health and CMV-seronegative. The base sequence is TGTGCCAGTGCCCTCGGGGGGGCTGTTCCCAATGAGCAGTTCTTC. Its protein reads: CASALGGAVPNEQFF. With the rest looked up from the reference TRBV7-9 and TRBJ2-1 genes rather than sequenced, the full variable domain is DTGVSQNPRHKITKRGQNVTFRCDPISEHNRLYWYRQTLGQGPEFLTYFQNEAQLEKSRLLSDRFSAERPKGSFSTLEIQRTEQGDSAMYLCASALGGAVPNEQFFGPGTRLTVL.